This T cell receptor beta chain is drawn from a study of cytomegalovirus exposure and HLA in healthy donors. Study information: Genotyping of more than 300 donors showed that 80% to 90% belonged to the Caucasian-associated ancestry cluster.

This clone has only a few counts. The antigen remains unidentified. Use of 60 Vbeta and 13 Jbeta primers characterized the PCR. The data were produced by immunoSEQ multiplex PCR, yet TCRdb's version contains in-frame clones alone and is incomplete. The repertoire consists of tens of thousands of clones, with 75% to 85% occurring once and the leading ten covering roughly 47%. Findings of the study overall: In a later analysis, V- and J-gene trimming of beta chains associated with a DCLRE1C missense variant, replicated independently. A later analysis showed that HLA-associated TCR beta chains had undergone more clonal expansion than equally common others.

Sequenced material: PBMCs. The TCR sequence derives from a man aged 50 to 59 in good health and CMV-seropositive.

CDR3 sequence (DNA): TGCGCCAGCCGAGAATCTGCCCACAATGAGCAGTTCTTC. Its translation: CASRESAHNEQFF. The chain combines TRBV5-1 with TRBJ2-1; unclear D gene. Germline values: CDR1 SGHRS, CDR2 YFSETQ. Trimming stripped 7 bases from V and 5 bases from J, with 13 bases between. The CDR3 contains 13 residues. The full variable domain, with the rest looked up from reference TRBV5-1 and TRBJ2-1, is KAGVTQTPRYLIKTRGQQVTLSCSPISGHRSVSWYQQTPGQGLQFLFEYFSETQRNKGNFPGRFSGRQFSNSRSEMNVSTLELGDSALYLCASRESAHNEQFFGPGTRLTVL.